This T cell receptor beta chain was found in a study of beta chain features in type 1 diabetes (dated by TCRdb to 2016 to 2019). Describing the broader study: No differences in mean age, gender distribution, total cell number or subset yield were found between patients and healthy donors. A total of 90 million to 140 million sorted cells were examined across all samples, and RNA yield correlated strongly with the number of cells per subset. In the study, recently diagnosed type 1 diabetes patients and matched healthy donors were compared on the TCRB repertoires of their sorted circulating CD4+ T cell subsets. Whereas all 28 donors provided naive and central memory subsets, regulatory and stem cell-like memory subsets were isolated from just 8 patients and about 8 healthy donors. Points the paper makes about the study in general: PCR might favor shorter templates, but patient and control samples were amplified and corrected together, so any skew would affect both groups equally. Naive, central memory and regulatory TCRB repertoires appeared to be more alike among patients than among healthy donors. HLA sub-analyses involved small numbers of individuals, so any influence of HLA type on TCRB rearrangement remained unresolved. A moderate but significant shortening of TCRB CDR3 length was observed in type 1 diabetes patients in all four CD4+ subsets. Because cDNA rather than genomic DNA was sequenced, highly expressing activated cells could have been over-represented, although no difference in activation and CD3 levels was found between groups. Fewer insertions and more nucleotide deletions at VDJ recombination sites were observed in patients with type 1 diabetes, implying thymic rearrangement abnormalities.

This clone showed up just a few times. Its specific antigen is unknown. One base away there is no much larger clone; base qualities are not given. The entire amount of isolated RNA was reverse transcribed using the High Capacity cDNA Reverse Transcription Kit, so the sequenced TCRB transcripts were expressed ones. Deep immunoSEQ sequencing was applied to naive, central memory and regulatory T cell samples, giving an average of about 3.57 million total reads per sample. Sorted cells were lysed in RLT buffer, and RNA was extracted using DNase-treated RNeasy Micro or Mini kits according to cell number. Each cell subset was processed on its own to prevent cross-contamination, while patient and healthy donor samples were processed together. TCRB sequences were amplified from cDNA with the immunoSEQ multiplex PCR, producing 87-bp fragments spanning the CDR3 region. The amplicons were sequenced using the Illumina HiSeq platform. Turning to the authors' computational methods: Synthetic template baselines were used to correct PCR bias computationally, reads within Hamming distance 2 were collapsed, and singletons that could not be merged were discarded. Reads were aligned against IMGT to assign V, D and J genes, CDR3 length and insertions or deletions at six rearrangement sites. Clonotype counts were normalized to sorted cell number within each subset before computing true diversity and Gini coefficients with the tcR R package. The overlap coefficient, calculated on TCRB nucleotide sequences, was used to quantify repertoire sharing. Out-of-frame TCRB sequences from naive cells were analyzed to stand in for the pre-selection repertoire. The table was pulled from immuneACCESS by TCRdb, which kept in-frame rearrangements only. Such tables lose some clones; where checked, under half of the loss comes from unresolved V genes, and the rest has no known cause. V, J and clone size derive from that table, while D and trimming were established from the DNA sequence. The sample data list about 250,000 clones, and 12% to 15% of these were observed just once. The ten biggest clones cover about 0.03% of the sample.

Taken from the germline V gene, the CDR1 and CDR2 loops are SGHVS and FNYEAQ. V lost 5 bases and J lost 5 bases, and the count of bases not matched to a germline gene is 6. The CDR3 starts with the cysteine, ends with the phenylalanine, and has 15 residues. Only the CDR3 portion is preserved as DNA: 45 bases, with reading frame beginning at the first base. From each donor, a single peripheral blood sample of roughly 0.11 L on average was drawn into heparinised tubes. A BD FACSAria II and a panel including CD45RO, CCR7, CD25, CD127, CD95 and CD27 were used to sort naive, central memory, regulatory and stem cell-like memory CD4+ T cells. A purity above 98% was achieved for all sorted populations. PBMCs were isolated right away by Lymphoprep density gradient centrifugation and were stained directly, without culture. So that batch effects would be minimized, each experiment stained and sorted samples in pairs, pairing one healthy donor with one patient.

Recombination connected TRBV7-6 to TRBJ2-7; 13 of the junction bases match TRBD2. This sequence was found in a woman aged 40 to 49 in good health. The specimen sequenced was naive CD4+ T cells from blood. Interpreted using the paper, the cell subset or site label stands for: true naive CD4+ T cells. CDR3 region: CASSQGLAGEHEQYF. The DNA reads TGTGCCAGCAGCCAAGGACTAGCGGGGGAACACGAGCAGTACTTC.